These 26 T cell receptor beta chains originate from one sample sequenced in a study of blood T cell repertoires in COVID-19. The repertoire was sequenced with immunoSEQ multiplex PCR; TCRdb's copy has only in-frame clones and lacks some. The data show fewer than 350,000 clones, 87% seen once. Material: peripheral blood. The source of these receptors is a man aged 25-40 years with COVID-19, enrolled during active disease.

The V gene is TRBV7-2, the J gene TRBJ2-7; 7 bases line up with TRBD2. This CDR3 region has 16 residues. The ends lost 1 base at V and 2 bases at J; junction bases unmatched: 8. CDR1 and CDR2 from the germline V gene are SGHTA and FQGNSA. The CDR3 nucleotides read TGTGCCAGCAGCTTAGGTTGGGGGGGGACGGCCTACGAGCAGTACTTC. Residues: CASSLGWGGTAYEQYF.

The V gene is TRBV7-2, the J gene TRBJ2-5; 7 bases fit TRBD2. This CDR3 is built from 16 residues. CDR1 is SGHTA, CDR2 FQGNSA, per germline. J gave up 5 bases and V 0 bases, and 9 bases lay outside the gene matches. CDR3 nucleotide sequence: TGTGCCAGCAGCTTAGCTGGGACTATTCGGCTGGAGACCCAGTACTTC. Encoded protein: CASSLAGTIRLETQYF. Drawing the rest from reference TRBV7-2 and TRBJ2-5, the complete variable domain is GAGVSQSPSNKVTEKGKDVELRCDPISGHTALYWYRQSLGQGLEFLIYFQGNSAPDKSGLPSDRFSAERTGGSVSTLTIQRTQQEDSAVYLCASSLAGTIRLETQYFGPGTRLLVL.

V is TRBV19 and J is TRBJ2-3; D may be TRBD1 (6 bases). The V and J ends lost 6 bases and 2 bases respectively, with 15 bases between them. Germline V gene data show CDR1 as LNHDA and CDR2 as SQIVND (reference sequence). CDR3 size: 15 residues. Here the CDR3 DNA reads TGTGCCAGTAGCCACTGGACAGACTACACAGATACGCAGTATTTT. This gives the protein CASSHWTDYTDTQYF.

V and J are TRBV6-5 and TRBJ2-2, with TRBD2 identical over 10 bases. The CDR3 spans 14 residues. CDR1 and CDR2 (germline): MNHEY, SVGAGI. Unmatched junction bases numbered 1, after V lost 5 bases and J lost 4 bases. The CDR3 nucleotides are TGTGCCAGCAGTAGCGGGAGGGCCACCGGGGAGCTGTTTTTT. Residues: CASSSGRATGELFF.

This clone turned up a few times. The CDR3 is CASSFRGAVSGNTIYF. CDR3 in DNA: TGTGCCAGTAGTTTCAGGGGCGCGGTCTCTGGAAACACCATATATTTT. The rearrangement joins TRBV19 to TRBJ1-3; a possible D gene is TRBD1 (6 bases). The V gene lost 5 bases and the J gene lost 0 bases, with 14 bases spanning the gap. CDR3 length equals 16 residues. Germline V lookup: CDR1 LNHDA, CDR2 SQIVND (reference sequence). Together with reference TRBV19 and TRBJ1-3, the CDR3 gives the full variable domain: DGGITQSPKYLFRKEGQNVTLSCEQNLNHDAMYWYRQDPGQGLRLIYYSQIVNDFQKGDIAEGYSVSREKKESFPLTVTSAQKNPTAFYLCASSFRGAVSGNTIYFGEGSWLTVV.

This sequence joins TRBV27 and TRBJ1-4; possible D gene TRBD1, 5 bases. Germline CDR1 reads MNHEY; CDR2 reads SMNVEV (reference sequence). Between the trimmed V and J ends, which lost 7 bases and 7 bases, there was a span of 16 bases. The CDR3 runs 14 residues. The CDR3 loop is CASKLQGYGEKLFF. The CDR3 DNA follows: TGTGCCAGCAAACTCCAGGGTTATGGTGAAAAACTGTTTTTT.

The chain employs TRBV3-1 (or the pseudogene TRBV3-2) and TRBJ1-2; TRBD1 might be the D (6 bases). CDR1 and CDR2 from the germline V gene are LGHDT and YNNKEL (reference sequence). V lost 4 bases, J lost 6 bases, and 12 bases lay in between. The CDR3 sequence is 13 residues long. In DNA, the CDR3 is TGTGCCAGCAGCCCCATACAGGGTCATGGCTACACCTTC. This translates into CASSPIQGHGYTF.

The V and J genes are TRBV6-6 and TRBJ2-1; 9 bases map to TRBD1. Looked up from germline, CDR1 is MNHNY and CDR2 is SVGAGI (reference sequence). The junction had 5 bases not matched to a gene; V was cut back by 4 bases and J by 13 bases. The CDR3 runs to 12 residues. CDR3: CASSSTGGPQFF. CDR3 DNA: TGTGCCAGCAGTTCGACAGGGGGTCCACAGTTCTTC.

This rearrangement joins TRBV4-3 to TRBJ2-7, with 8 nucleotides matching TRBD2. CDR3 length: 15 residues. Germline CDR1 reads LGHNA; CDR2 reads YSLEER. V dropped 0 bases and J dropped 3; count of bases not matched to a gene: 4. In DNA form, the CDR3 reads TGCGCCAGCAGCCAAGATGCTAGCGGGTACTACGAGCAGTACTTC. Protein sequence: CASSQDASGYYEQYF.

In its sample, this clone was seen a few times. The CDR3 coding sequence is TGCGCCAGCAGCTTAAGCGGGAGGGGATCAGATACGCAGTATTTT. This encodes CASSLSGRGSDTQYF. The chain joins TRBV5-1 to TRBJ2-3; TRBD2 matches at 10 bases. The CDR3 has 15 residues. In germline, CDR1 is SGHRS, CDR2 YFSETQ. The V gene end was trimmed by 2 bases and the J gene end by 4 bases; junction bases not matched to a gene: 4.

The rearrangement joins TRBV24-1 to TRBJ1-2, with D possibly TRBD1 on 6 matching bases. The CDR3 covers 14 residues. Germline lookup yields CDR1 KGHDR and CDR2 SFDVKD. The ends were cut back, 3 bases at V and 1 base at J, with 8 bases in the middle. The CDR3 reads CATSDADSNYGYTF. The CDR3 DNA follows: TGTGCCACCAGTGATGCGGACAGTAACTATGGCTACACCTTC.

V is TRBV29-1 and J is TRBJ2-3; 10 positions match TRBD2. Trimming took 6 bases from V and 4 from J; bases not matched to a gene: 4. The CDR3 consists of 13 residues. Germline CDR1 SQVTM, CDR2 ANQGSEA. CDR3 protein: CSVSGRVADTQYF. CDR3 in DNA: TGCAGCGTCAGCGGGAGGGTCGCAGATACGCAGTATTTT.

A single count supports this clone. This rearrangement joins TRBV6-1 to TRBJ2-1; 16 bases agree with TRBD2. CDR3 length equals 15 residues. The J segment lost 8 bases and the V segment lost 3 bases, leaving 1 base of the junction unmatched. From germline, CDR1 is MNHNS and CDR2 SASEGT. CDR3 loop: CASSEGTSGRDEQFF. The CDR3 DNA sequence: TGTGCCAGCAGTGAGGGGACTAGCGGGAGGGATGAGCAGTTCTTC.

The V and J genes are TRBV12-5 and TRBJ1-2; 7 bases map to TRBD1. V trimming: 6 bases; J trimming: 5 bases; junction bases outside the gene matches: 6. Germline CDR1 reads LGHNT; CDR2 reads FRNRAP. This CDR3 region has 13 residues. The CDR3 region has the DNA TGTGCTAGTGGCCCCGGGACAGCTTATGGCTACACCTTC. This sequence encodes CASGPGTAYGYTF.

This clone has only a few counts. The chain carries TRBV18 and TRBJ2-7; D is perhaps TRBD1 (5 bases). The CDR3 covers 13 residues. Germline values: CDR1 KGHSH, CDR2 LQKENI. Trimming pared 0 bases from V and 5 bases from J, leaving 8 bases between. The CDR3 nucleotides read TGTGCCAGCTCACCACCAGGGGAAAACGAGCAGTACTTC. Translated, it gives CASSPPGENEQYF.

The chain carries TRBV5-1 and TRBJ2-3; 8 bases are shared with TRBD2. Per the germline V gene, CDR1 is SGHRS and CDR2 is YFSETQ. This CDR3 region has 14 residues. V lost 4 bases, J lost 3 bases, and 4 bases stayed unmatched. CDR3 sequence: CASSPGGETDTQYF. The CDR3 DNA reads TGCGCCAGCAGCCCGGGGGGGGAGACAGATACGCAGTATTTT.

The V and J genes are TRBV6-2 or TRBV6-3 and TRBJ2-3, with TRBD1 matching 10 bases. The V gene's germline CDR1 is MNHEY and CDR2 SVGEGT. The CDR3 runs 16 residues. The V segment lost 2 bases and the J segment 5 bases; nucleotides outside the gene matches: 7. DNA for the CDR3: TGTGCCAGCAGTTACAGCGGGACAGGGGAATTAGATACGCAGTATTTT. Its protein is CASSYSGTGELDTQYF.

The sample holds one count of this clone. The V and J genes are TRBV5-6 and TRBJ1-5, with D unresolved. Trimming pared 3 bases from V and 9 bases from J, leaving 19 bases between. The CDR3 is 15 residues long. CDR1 and CDR2 (germline): SGHDT, YYEEEE. The CDR3 sequence is CASSSTRRRSLPQHF. The CDR3 DNA is TGTGCCAGCAGCTCCACCCGACGGAGATCTTTGCCCCAGCATTTT.

This clone was detected a few times. The rearrangement links TRBV6-5 to TRBJ2-7; unclear D gene. CDR3 length: 11 residues. The V end lost 5 bases, the J end lost 5 bases, and 7 bases lay between the germline ends. Germline V CDR1 and CDR2: MNHEY, SVGAGI. CDR3 in DNA: TGTGCCAGCAGTCACATCAACGAGCAGTACTTC. This translates into CASSHINEQYF.

V is TRBV6-5 and J is TRBJ2-7, with 7 positions matching TRBD1. The CDR3 covers 12 residues. Trimming removed 2 bases from V and 7 bases from J; junction bases left unmatched: 2. From germline, CDR1 is MNHEY and CDR2 SVGAGI. The DNA of the CDR3 is TGTGCCAGCAGTTACAACAGGGGTGAGCAGTACTTC. It translates to CASSYNRGEQYF.

This rearrangement joins TRBV12-3 or TRBV12-4 to TRBJ1-2; 12 bases align to TRBD1. The CDR3 runs to 13 residues. V dropped 7 bases and J dropped 9; count of bases not matched to a gene: 6. CDR3 in DNA: TGTGCCAGCATCCCCGGGACAGGGGGCAGCTACACCTTC. Translated, it gives CASIPGTGGSYTF.

The rearrangement links TRBV5-7 to TRBJ2-1, with a weak D call TRBD2 (5 bases). TRBV5-7 is labeled an ORF, and its function is uncertain. V was pared by 9 bases and J by 13 bases, with 11 bases between. The length of the CDR3 is 9 residues. CDR3 sequence: CATPEAQFF. CDR3 in DNA: TGTGCCACCCCGGAGGCCCAGTTCTTC.

The rearrangement links TRBV11-2 to TRBJ1-1; a weak D match, TRBD1 (6 bases). This CDR3 contains 16 residues. V lost 1 base and J 0 bases, leaving 12 bases between the germline ends. Germline assignment: CDR1 SGHAT and CDR2 FQNNGV. The CDR3 reads CASSLAPGAMNTEAFF. CDR3 nucleotides: TGTGCCAGCAGCTTAGCCCCAGGGGCCATGAACACTGAAGCTTTCTTT.

This clone was recorded a few times. J is TRBJ2-2 and V is TRBV7-3; D might be TRBD1 (5 bases). Germline V gene data show CDR1 as SGHTA and CDR2 as FQGTGA. CDR3 length equals 16 residues. V gave up 5 bases and J gave up 8 bases, with 21 bases separating them. The CDR3 loop is CASSPKPPDRGGELFF. In DNA form, the CDR3 reads TGTGCCAGCAGCCCCAAGCCCCCCGATAGGGGTGGGGAGCTGTTTTTT.

The chain links TRBV11-1 to TRBJ1-6; possible D gene TRBD1, 6 bases. This CDR3 contains 14 residues. Trimming removed 5 bases from V and 3 bases from J, with 8 bases in between. Germline V lookup: CDR1 SGHAT, CDR2 FQDESV (reference sequence). The DNA of the CDR3 is TGTGCCAGCAGCAGGGGGATCTATAATTCACCCCTCCACTTT. Amino acid sequence: CASSRGIYNSPLHF. Supplemented by reference TRBV11-1 and TRBJ1-6, the full variable domain reads EAEVAQSPRYKITEKSQAVAFWCDPISGHATLYWYRQILGQGPELLVQFQDESVVDDSQLPKDRFSAERLKGVDSTLKIQPAELGDSAMYLCASSRGIYNSPLHFGNGTRLTVT.

The V call is TRBV19, the J call TRBJ1-5; D gene unclear. V lost 3 bases and J lost 2, with 14 bases in between. There are 16 residues in the CDR3. CDR1 and CDR2 (germline): LNHDA, SQIVND (reference sequence). This CDR3 reads CASSMEGPRGNQPQHF. The DNA for the CDR3 is TGTGCCAGTAGTATGGAGGGCCCCCGGGGCAATCAGCCCCAGCATTTT.